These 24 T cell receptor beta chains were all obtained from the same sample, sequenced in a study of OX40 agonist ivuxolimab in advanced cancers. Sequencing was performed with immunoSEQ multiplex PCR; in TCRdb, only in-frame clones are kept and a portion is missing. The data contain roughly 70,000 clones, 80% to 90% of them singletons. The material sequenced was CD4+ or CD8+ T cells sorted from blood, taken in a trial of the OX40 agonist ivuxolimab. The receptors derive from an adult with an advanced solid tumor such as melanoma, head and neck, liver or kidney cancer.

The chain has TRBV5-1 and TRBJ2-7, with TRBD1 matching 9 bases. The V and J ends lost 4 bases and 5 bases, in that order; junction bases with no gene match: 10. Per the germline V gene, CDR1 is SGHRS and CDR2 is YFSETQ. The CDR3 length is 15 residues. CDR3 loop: CASSDTGTGFDEQYF. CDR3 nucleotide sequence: TGCGCCAGCAGCGACACCGGGACAGGGTTCGACGAGCAGTACTTC.

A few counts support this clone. CDR3 nucleotide sequence: TGCGCCAGCAGCTTTGTAGCGGGAGGGTATGAGACCCAGTACTTC. This encodes CASSFVAGGYETQYF. V is TRBV5-1 and J is TRBJ2-5; 11 nucleotides align to TRBD2. Germline CDR1 is SGHRS and CDR2 is YFSETQ. This CDR3 comprises 15 residues. With 2 bases clipped from V and 5 bases from J, the junction kept 5 bases outside the gene matches.

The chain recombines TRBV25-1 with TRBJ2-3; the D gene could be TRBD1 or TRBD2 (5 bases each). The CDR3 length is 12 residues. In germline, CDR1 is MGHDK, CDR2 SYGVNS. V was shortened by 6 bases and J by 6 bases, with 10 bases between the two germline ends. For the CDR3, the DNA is TGTGCCAGCAGGGGGGAAACGGATACGCAGTATTTT. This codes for CASRGETDTQYF.

The CDR3 nucleotides read TGTGCCAGCTCACCAGGGAGGGGTACCTACAATGAGCAGTTCTTC. Protein: CASSPGRGTYNEQFF. The genes are TRBV18 and TRBJ2-1; TRBD2 matches 7 bases. J was trimmed by 2 bases and V by 2 bases; bases with no gene match: 3. CDR1 is KGHSH and CDR2 is LQKENI in the germline V gene. The CDR3 covers 15 residues.

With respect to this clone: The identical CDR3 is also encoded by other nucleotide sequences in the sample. As DNA, the CDR3 is TGTGCCAGCAGCGTAGACACTAGCGGGATCTACGAGCAGTACTTC. Encoded protein: CASSVDTSGIYEQYF. The chain is built from TRBV9 and TRBJ2-7, with 10 bases matching TRBD2. V was clipped by 0 bases and J by 3 bases; unmatched bases: 3. The germline CDR1 and CDR2 sequences are SGDLS and YYNGEE. The length of the CDR3 is 15 residues.

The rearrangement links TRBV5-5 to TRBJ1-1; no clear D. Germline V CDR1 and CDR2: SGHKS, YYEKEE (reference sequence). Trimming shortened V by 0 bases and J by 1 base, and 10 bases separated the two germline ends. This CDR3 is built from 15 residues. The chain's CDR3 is CASSLGTFANTEAFF. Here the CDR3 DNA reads TGTGCCAGCAGCTTGGGGACGTTCGCGAACACTGAAGCTTTCTTT. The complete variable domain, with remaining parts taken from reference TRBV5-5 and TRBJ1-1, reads DAGVTQSPTHLIKTRGQQVTLRCSPISGHKSVSWYQQVLGQGPQFIFQYYEKEERGRGNFPDRFSARQFPNYSSELNVNALLLGDSALYLCASSLGTFANTEAFFGQGTRLTVV.

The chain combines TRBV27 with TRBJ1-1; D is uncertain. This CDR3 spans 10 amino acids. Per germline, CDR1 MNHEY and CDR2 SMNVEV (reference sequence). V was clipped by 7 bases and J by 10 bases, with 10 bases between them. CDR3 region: CASNSGRAFF. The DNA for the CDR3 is TGTGCCAGCAATTCGGGAAGAGCTTTCTTT.

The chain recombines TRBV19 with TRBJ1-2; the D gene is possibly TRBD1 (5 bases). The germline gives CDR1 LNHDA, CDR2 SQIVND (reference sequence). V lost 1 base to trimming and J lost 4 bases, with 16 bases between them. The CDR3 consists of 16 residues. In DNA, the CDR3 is TGTGCCAGTAGTATAGTTAATAGGGCAGGGTCCTATGGCTACACCTTC. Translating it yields CASSIVNRAGSYGYTF. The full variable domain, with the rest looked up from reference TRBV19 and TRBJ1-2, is DGGITQSPKYLFRKEGQNVTLSCEQNLNHDAMYWYRQDPGQGLRLIYYSQIVNDFQKGDIAEGYSVSREKKESFPLTVTSAQKNPTAFYLCASSIVNRAGSYGYTFGSGTRLTVV.

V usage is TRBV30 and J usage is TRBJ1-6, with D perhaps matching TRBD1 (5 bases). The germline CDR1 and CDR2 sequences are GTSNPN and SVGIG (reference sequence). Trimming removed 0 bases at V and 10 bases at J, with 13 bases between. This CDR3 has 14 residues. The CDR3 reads CAWSVVGTRSPLHF. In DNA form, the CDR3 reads TGTGCCTGGAGTGTCGTGGGGACGCGGTCACCCCTCCACTTT.

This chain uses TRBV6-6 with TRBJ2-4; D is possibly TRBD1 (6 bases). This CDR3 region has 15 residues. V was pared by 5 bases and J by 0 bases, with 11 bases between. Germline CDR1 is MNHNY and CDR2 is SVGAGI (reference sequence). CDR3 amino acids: CASSRDILAKNIQYF. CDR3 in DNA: TGTGCCAGCAGTCGGGACATTTTAGCCAAAAACATTCAGTACTTC.

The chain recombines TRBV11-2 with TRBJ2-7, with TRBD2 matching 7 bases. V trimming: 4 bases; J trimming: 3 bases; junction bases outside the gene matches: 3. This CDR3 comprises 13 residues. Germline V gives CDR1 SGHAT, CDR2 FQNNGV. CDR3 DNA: TGTGCCAGCAGCTCCGGACTAGTCTACGAGCAGTACTTC. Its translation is CASSSGLVYEQYF.

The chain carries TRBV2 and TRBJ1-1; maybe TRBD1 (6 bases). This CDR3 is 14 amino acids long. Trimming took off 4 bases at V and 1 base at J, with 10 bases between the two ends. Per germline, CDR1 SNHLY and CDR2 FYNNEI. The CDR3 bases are TGTGCCAGCAGTGTACAGGGAGGGAACACTGAAGCTTTCTTT. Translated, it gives CASSVQGGNTEAFF.

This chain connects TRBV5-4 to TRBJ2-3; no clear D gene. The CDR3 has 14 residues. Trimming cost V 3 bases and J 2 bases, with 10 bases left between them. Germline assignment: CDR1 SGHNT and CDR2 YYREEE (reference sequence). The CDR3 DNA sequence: TGTGCCAGCAGCTCTCCCCAACACACAGATACGCAGTATTTT. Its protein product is CASSSPQHTDTQYF.

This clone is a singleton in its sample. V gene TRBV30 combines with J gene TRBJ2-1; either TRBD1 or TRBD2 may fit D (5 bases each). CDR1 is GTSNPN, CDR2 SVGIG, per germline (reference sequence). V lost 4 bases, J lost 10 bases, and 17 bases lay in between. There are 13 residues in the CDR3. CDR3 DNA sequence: TGTGCCTGGAATAGGGACCTTACAAGCGAGCAGTTCTTC. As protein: CAWNRDLTSEQFF.

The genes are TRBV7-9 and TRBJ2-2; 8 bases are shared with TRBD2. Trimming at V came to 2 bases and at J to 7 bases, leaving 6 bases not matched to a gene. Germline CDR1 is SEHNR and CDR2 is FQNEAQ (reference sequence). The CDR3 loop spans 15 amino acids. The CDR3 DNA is TGTGCCAGCAGCTTACCGGGAGGGCAGGACGGGGAGCTGTTTTTT. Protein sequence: CASSLPGGQDGELFF.

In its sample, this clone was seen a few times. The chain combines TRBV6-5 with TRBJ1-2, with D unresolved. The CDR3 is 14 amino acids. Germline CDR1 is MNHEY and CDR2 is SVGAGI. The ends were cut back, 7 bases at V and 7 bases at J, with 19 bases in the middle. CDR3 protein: CASTTNDWESGYTF. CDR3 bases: TGTGCCAGCACTACCAATGACTGGGAATCTGGCTACACCTTC.

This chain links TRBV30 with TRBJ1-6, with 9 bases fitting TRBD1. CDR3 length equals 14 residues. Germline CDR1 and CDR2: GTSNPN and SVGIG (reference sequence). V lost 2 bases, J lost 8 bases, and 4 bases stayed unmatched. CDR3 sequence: CAWSKTGGDSPLHF. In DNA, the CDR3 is TGTGCCTGGAGTAAGACAGGGGGGGATTCACCCCTCCACTTT. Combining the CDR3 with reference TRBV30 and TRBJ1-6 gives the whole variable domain SQTIHQWPATLVQPVGSPLSLECTVEGTSNPNLYWYRQAAGRGLQLLFYSVGIGQISSEVPQNLSASRPQDRQFILSSKKLLLSDSGFYLCAWSKTGGDSPLHFGNGTRLTVT.

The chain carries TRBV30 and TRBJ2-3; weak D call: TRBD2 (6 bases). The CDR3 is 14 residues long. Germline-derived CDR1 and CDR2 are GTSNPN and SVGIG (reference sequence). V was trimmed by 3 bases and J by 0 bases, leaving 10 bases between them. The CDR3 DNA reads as TGTGCCTGGAGCCCGGGGACTAGCACAGATACGCAGTATTTT. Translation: CAWSPGTSTDTQYF.

DNA for the CDR3: TGTGCCAGCAGCCCGCAGACTAGCGGGAACGCGGATGAGCAGTTCTTC. Encoded protein: CASSPQTSGNADEQFF. The genes are TRBV7-2 and TRBJ2-1, with 11 bases lining up with TRBD2. In germline, CDR1 is SGHTA, CDR2 FQGNSA. V lost 5 bases, J lost 8 bases, and 11 bases stayed unmatched. The CDR3 spans 16 residues.

CDR3 residues: CAWIPGTAGTQYF. CDR3 DNA: TGTGCCTGGATACCCGGGACAGCGGGTACGCAGTATTTT. The chain carries TRBV30 and TRBJ2-3; the D gene is possibly TRBD1 (7 bases). With 4 bases removed from V and 8 bases from J, the gap between germline ends came to 16 bases. CDR1 is GTSNPN and CDR2 is SVGIG in the germline V gene (reference sequence). CDR3 length equals 13 residues.

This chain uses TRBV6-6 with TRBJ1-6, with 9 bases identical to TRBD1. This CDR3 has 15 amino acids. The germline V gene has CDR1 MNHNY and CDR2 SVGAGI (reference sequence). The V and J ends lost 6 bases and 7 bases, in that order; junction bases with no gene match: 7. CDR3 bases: TGTGCCAGCAGAGAACAGGGGGCATCGAATTCACCCCTCCACTTT. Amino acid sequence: CASREQGASNSPLHF.

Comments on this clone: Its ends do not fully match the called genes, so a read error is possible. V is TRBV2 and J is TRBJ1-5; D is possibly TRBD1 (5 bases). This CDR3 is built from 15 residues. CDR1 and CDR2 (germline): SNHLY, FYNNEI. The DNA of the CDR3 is TGTGCCAGCAGTGGGGGGGTAACGAGCAATCAGCCCCGGCATTTT. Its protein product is CASSGGVTSNQPRHF.

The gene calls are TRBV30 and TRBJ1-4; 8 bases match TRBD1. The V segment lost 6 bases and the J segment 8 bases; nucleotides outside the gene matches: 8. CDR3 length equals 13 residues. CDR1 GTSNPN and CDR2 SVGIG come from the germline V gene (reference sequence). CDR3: CACEEGDREKLFF. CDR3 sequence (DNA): TGTGCCTGTGAGGAAGGGGACAGGGAAAAACTGTTTTTT.

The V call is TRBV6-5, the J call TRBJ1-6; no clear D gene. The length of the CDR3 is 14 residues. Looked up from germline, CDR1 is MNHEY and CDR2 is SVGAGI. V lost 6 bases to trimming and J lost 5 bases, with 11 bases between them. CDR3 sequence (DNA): TGTGCCAGCAGGATATGGGTGAATAATTCACCCCTCCACTTT. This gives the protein CASRIWVNNSPLHF.